The 31 T cell receptor beta chains reported below all come from one sample, sequenced in a study of neurological immune-mediated disorders. Documented time point: technical triplicate 2. TCRdb re-analysed the 5' RACE reads in MiXCR, keeping a single row per CDR3 protein. The table has roughly 30,000 distinct CDR3 sequences, 13% seen once. Sequences were obtained from CD4+ T cells from blood. These receptors came from a female donor with HTLV-1-associated myelopathy (HAM/TSP).

This clonotype appeared many times. V and J are TRBV20-1 and TRBJ2-7, with D tentatively TRBD1 or TRBD2 (6 bases each). V was cut by 4 bases and J by 4 bases, with 20 bases left in between. This CDR3 has 15 residues. CDR1 and CDR2 (germline): DFQATT, SNEGSKA (reference sequence). CDR3 bases: TGCAGTGCTAAGCGGGTAGACGGGGACATTTACGAGCAGTACTTC. This gives the protein CSAKRVDGDIYEQYF.

This clonotype showed up many times. The chain is built from TRBV20-1 and TRBJ1-1; D perhaps matches TRBD1 (6 bases). CDR1 DFQATT and CDR2 SNEGSKA come from the germline V gene (reference sequence). The CDR3 extends over 14 amino acids. V was shortened by 2 bases and J by 4 bases, with 14 bases between the two germline ends. The CDR3 region is CSARRSQGATEAFF. The CDR3 nucleotides are TGCAGTGCTAGAAGATCACAGGGTGCCACTGAAGCTTTCTTT.

This clonotype was recorded at least ten times. J is TRBJ2-1 and V is TRBV7-3, with D unclear. V lost 2 bases, J lost 3 bases, and 8 bases lay in between. The germline V gene encodes CDR1 SGHTA and CDR2 FQGTGA. The CDR3 runs to 14 residues. This CDR3 is CASSLFPHYNEQFF. The CDR3 DNA reads as TGTGCCAGCAGCTTATTTCCCCACTACAATGAGCAGTTCTTC.

The V call is TRBV2, the J call TRBJ1-2; D gene ambiguous. Germline assignment: CDR1 SNHLY and CDR2 FYNNEI. Trimming left V 1 base short and J 6 bases short, with 12 bases between. This CDR3 spans 14 amino acids. The CDR3 sequence: CASSEGTRWDGYTF. CDR3 sequence (DNA): TGTGCCAGCAGTGAAGGGACGAGGTGGGATGGCTACACCTTC.

This clonotype was observed at least ten times. The rearrangement uses TRBV3-1 and TRBJ1-2; D might be TRBD1 (5 bases). V was trimmed by 1 base and J by 4 bases, leaving 7 bases between them. Germline V gene data show CDR1 as LGHDT and CDR2 as YNNKEL (reference sequence). The CDR3 consists of 13 residues. Here the CDR3 DNA reads TGTGCCAGCAGCCAAGCGGGGGGCTATGGCTACACCTTC. Protein: CASSQAGGYGYTF.

This clonotype was picked up many times. The genes are TRBV6-5 and TRBJ2-7; D is ambiguous. The V gene lost 5 bases and the J gene lost 0 bases, with 2 bases spanning the gap. Germline CDR1 is MNHEY and CDR2 is SVGAGI. This CDR3 region has 11 residues. The CDR3 here is CASSTSYEQYF. The CDR3 coding sequence is TGTGCCAGCAGTACCTCCTACGAGCAGTACTTC.

The sample holds many counts of this clonotype. The rearrangement joins TRBV7-2 to TRBJ1-4; D is uncertain. The CDR3 sequence is 14 residues long. Germline values: CDR1 SGHTA, CDR2 FQGNSA. The V gene lost 2 bases and the J gene lost 12 bases, with 16 bases spanning the gap. Here the CDR3 reads CASSLSVFTGELFF. CDR3 DNA: TGTGCCAGCAGCTTATCGGTATTCACGGGCGAACTGTTTTTT. Variable domain in full (rest from reference TRBV7-2 and TRBJ1-4): GAGVSQSPSNKVTEKGKDVELRCDPISGHTALYWYRQSLGQGLEFLIYFQGNSAPDKSGLPSDRFSAERTGGSVSTLTIQRTQQEDSAVYLCASSLSVFTGELFFGSGTQLSVL.

Ten or more counts support this clonotype. This chain connects TRBV29-1 to TRBJ1-1, with unresolved D. The length of the CDR3 is 12 residues. Germline-derived CDR1 and CDR2 are SQVTM and ANQGSEA. V lost 6 bases and J 1 base, leaving 9 bases between the germline ends. The CDR3: CSVGRQNTEAFF. CDR3 nucleotide sequence: TGCAGCGTGGGTAGACAGAACACTGAAGCTTTCTTT.

This clonotype was counted at least ten times. V and J are TRBV5-1 and TRBJ2-3; D unclear. CDR1 and CDR2 (germline): SGHRS, YFSETQ. The CDR3 length is 14 residues. Deletions cut 5 bases from V and 2 bases from J, with 12 bases between. The CDR3, as DNA: TGCGCCAGCAGGTGGCTACAAAACACAGATACGCAGTATTTT. Its protein is CASRWLQNTDTQYF.

This clonotype counts as medium-sized. The rearrangement links TRBV3-1 to TRBJ2-3, with D unclear. Trimming removed 1 base from V and 2 bases from J, with 7 bases in between. CDR1 and CDR2 from the germline V gene are LGHDT and YNNKEL (reference sequence). CDR3 size: 14 residues. The DNA of the CDR3 is TGTGCCAGCAGCCAAGGGACCACCACAGATACGCAGTATTTT. Translation: CASSQGTTTDTQYF.

This clonotype was recorded many times. The chain combines TRBV10-3 with TRBJ2-5; 8 nucleotides line up with TRBD2. CDR3 length: 15 residues. Germline V gives CDR1 ENHRY, CDR2 SYGVKD. After removal of 6 bases from V and 3 bases from J, the junction contained 9 bases not matched to a gene. CDR3 sequence: CAIRDPAGEKETQYF. CDR3 nucleotide sequence: TGTGCCATCAGGGATCCAGCGGGGGAAAAAGAGACCCAGTACTTC.

This clonotype was detected many times. The V gene is TRBV20-1, the J gene TRBJ1-4; no reliable D call. CDR3 length: 13 residues. The V and J ends lost 3 bases and 8 bases respectively, with 13 bases between them. Germline-derived CDR1 and CDR2 are DFQATT and SNEGSKA (reference sequence). The CDR3 DNA is TGCAGTGCTAGGGATTCCGGAGGGGAAAAACTGTTTTTT. It yields the protein CSARDSGGEKLFF.

The DNA of the CDR3 is TGTGCCAGCAGCCAAGTTTGGGGGGGCTACACCTTC. The encoded protein is CASSQVWGGYTF. V is TRBV3-1 and J is TRBJ1-2, with D maybe TRBD1 (5 bases). V shed 1 base and J shed 8 bases, with 8 bases lying between them. The germline gives CDR1 LGHDT, CDR2 YNNKEL (reference sequence). CDR3 length equals 12 residues.

This clonotype has ten or more counts. This chain joins TRBV29-1 and TRBJ2-5, with D unresolved. In germline, CDR1 is SQVTM, CDR2 ANQGSEA. Trimming took off 6 bases at V and 7 bases at J, with 12 bases between the two ends. CDR3 length: 11 residues. CDR3 DNA sequence: TGCAGCGTGGGGTTCCGTGGGACCCAGTACTTC. It is translated as CSVGFRGTQYF.

The sample holds many counts of this clonotype. The chain is built from TRBV5-6 and TRBJ1-4; TRBD1 agrees at 8 bases. Germline V gene sequence: CDR1 SGHDT, CDR2 YYEEEE. This CDR3 has 14 amino acids. The J segment lost 5 bases and the V segment lost 5 bases, leaving 5 bases of the junction unmatched. The CDR3 protein is CASRPGQENEKLFF. The CDR3 coding sequence is TGTGCCAGCAGACCGGGACAGGAGAATGAAAAACTGTTTTTT.

This clonotype counts as medium-sized. The chain has TRBV7-2 and TRBJ2-4; 9 bases match TRBD1. V trimming: 2 bases; J trimming: 8 bases; junction bases outside the gene matches: 10. There are 16 residues in the CDR3. Germline assignment: CDR1 SGHTA and CDR2 FQGNSA. CDR3 DNA: TGTGCCAGCAGCTTATCGGGACAGGGTGTTTTATACATTCAGTACTTC. Translating gives CASSLSGQGVLYIQYF.

This clonotype was observed many times. The V gene is TRBV20-1, the J gene TRBJ2-3; unclear D gene. Germline values: CDR1 DFQATT, CDR2 SNEGSKA (reference sequence). V was clipped by 6 bases and J by 0 bases, with 16 bases between them. This CDR3 contains 15 residues. CDR3 nucleotide sequence: TGCAGTGCCATTCCTTACAGACCTAGCACAGATACGCAGTATTTT. This codes for CSAIPYRPSTDTQYF.

This clonotype was observed many times. The chain uses TRBV19 and TRBJ1-1; D is perhaps TRBD1 (6 bases). The CDR3 extends over 14 amino acids. V gave up 9 bases and J gave up 1 base, with 15 bases separating them. Germline V lookup: CDR1 LNHDA, CDR2 SQIVND (reference sequence). The CDR3, as DNA: TGTGCCAGCAACGCACGGACAGAGAACACTGAAGCTTTCTTT. Translation gives CASNARTENTEAFF. Drawing the rest from reference TRBV19 and TRBJ1-1, the complete variable domain is DGGITQSPKYLFRKEGQNVTLSCEQNLNHDAMYWYRQDPGQGLRLIYYSQIVNDFQKGDIAEGYSVSREKKESFPLTVTSAQKNPTAFYLCASNARTENTEAFFGQGTRLTVV.

This clonotype was counted at least ten times. The V and J genes are TRBV20-1 and TRBJ2-2; 8 bases match TRBD2. The trim removed 0 bases at V and 6 bases at J, leaving 6 bases unmatched. The V gene's germline CDR1 is DFQATT and CDR2 SNEGSKA (reference sequence). The CDR3 length is 15 residues. DNA of the CDR3: TGCAGTGCTAGAGATCTTACTAGCGGCGCCGGGGAGCTGTTTTTT. The encoded protein is CSARDLTSGAGELFF.

As to this clonotype: This likely comes from a read error, as the CDR3 has no conserved phenylalanine or tryptophan at its end. The DNA is omitted, as the CDR3 cannot be located on it reliably, and the CDR3 follows TCRdb's listing. The chain couples TRBV20-1 to TRBJ2-2. The CDR3 adds up to 13 amino acids, both ends counted. The germline CDR1 and CDR2 sequences are DFQATT and SNEGSKA (reference sequence). The CDR3 sequence: CSARLDLTGEQFS.

This clonotype was detected many times. The chain links TRBV2 to TRBJ2-5; no reliable D call. The germline gives CDR1 SNHLY, CDR2 FYNNEI. The CDR3 length is 13 residues. With 6 bases removed from V and 4 bases from J, the gap between germline ends came to 12 bases. CDR3 region: CASSLDVRETQYF. The CDR3, as DNA: TGTGCCAGCAGCCTAGACGTGCGAGAGACCCAGTACTTC.

This clonotype has a count of ten or more. The rearrangement links TRBV12-3 or TRBV12-4 to TRBJ2-3; 10 nucleotides align to TRBD1. With 3 bases clipped from V and 5 bases from J, the junction kept 2 bases outside the gene matches. This CDR3 has 14 residues. CDR3 in DNA: TGTGCCAGCAGTTTTGGACAGGGGGTAGATACGCAGTATTTT. Encoded protein: CASSFGQGVDTQYF.

This clonotype was observed at least ten times. The chain joins TRBV5-1 to TRBJ2-5, with D unclear. The V gene's germline CDR1 is SGHRS and CDR2 YFSETQ. The CDR3 has 18 amino acids. V lost 4 bases to trimming and J lost 2 bases, with 24 bases between them. CDR3 region: CASSLNPLSPTLQETQYF. In nucleotides, the CDR3 is TGCGCCAGCAGCCTCAACCCACTAAGCCCCACCCTGCAAGAGACCCAGTACTTC.

The sample holds many counts of this clonotype. For the CDR3, the DNA is TGTGCCAGCAGTTACCGTCGACGGTCCACCTACGAGCAGTACTTC. Translated, it gives CASSYRRRSTYEQYF. V usage is TRBV6-5 and J usage is TRBJ2-7; no reliable D call. Trimming removed 2 bases from V and 2 bases from J, with 13 bases in between. This CDR3 region has 15 residues. The germline gives CDR1 MNHEY, CDR2 SVGAGI.

This clonotype appeared many times. This chain connects TRBV24-1 to TRBJ2-2, with 7 nucleotides matching TRBD1. The CDR3 extends over 15 amino acids. V lost 12 bases, J lost 2 bases, and 11 bases stayed unmatched. Per germline, CDR1 KGHDR and CDR2 SFDVKD. This CDR3 is CAASHRGLNTGELFF. For the CDR3, the DNA is TGTGCCGCCTCTCACAGGGGTCTAAACACCGGGGAGCTGTTTTTT.

This clonotype was found many times. The chain recombines TRBV7-2 with TRBJ1-2; the D is unclear. Germline CDR1 is SGHTA and CDR2 is FQGNSA. This CDR3 is 13 amino acids long. V lost 1 base to trimming and J lost 0 bases, with 3 bases between them. The CDR3 protein is CASSLGTNYGYTF. DNA for the CDR3: TGTGCCAGCAGCTTAGGAACTAACTATGGCTACACCTTC.

Many counts were recorded for this clonotype. CDR3 DNA sequence: TGCAGTGCTAACCCGACAGGGGACTATGGCTACACCTTC. It codes for CSANPTGDYGYTF. The gene calls are TRBV20-1 and TRBJ1-2; 8 nucleotides align to TRBD1. The CDR3 loop spans 13 amino acids. The V gene's germline CDR1 is DFQATT and CDR2 SNEGSKA (reference sequence). The ends lost 4 bases at V and 3 bases at J; junction bases unmatched: 4.

This clonotype is categorized as medium-sized. The chain links TRBV29-1 to TRBJ2-5, with TRBD2 matching over 11 bases. This CDR3 spans 16 amino acids. Losses at the gene ends were 3 bases for V and 0 bases for J; bases not matched to a gene: 6. Germline V CDR1 and CDR2: SQVTM, ANQGSEA. The CDR3 DNA sequence: TGCAGCGTTGAGGACAGACTAGCGGGGTACCAAGAGACCCAGTACTTC. It is translated as CSVEDRLAGYQETQYF.

There are many counts of this clonotype. The chain carries TRBV20-1 and TRBJ2-7, with 7 bases aligning to TRBD1. The CDR3 covers 13 residues. Germline lookup yields CDR1 DFQATT and CDR2 SNEGSKA (reference sequence). V shed 4 bases and J 4 bases; nucleotides not matched to a gene: 7. The CDR3 DNA reads as TGCAGTGCTAATTCAGGGGGACCATACGAGCAGTACTTC. Translating gives CSANSGGPYEQYF.

Many counts were recorded for this clonotype. The chain carries TRBV7-2 and TRBJ2-4, with 11 bases that match TRBD2. J was trimmed by 9 bases and V by 5 bases; bases with no gene match: 9. Germline CDR1 reads SGHTA; CDR2 reads FQGNSA. The CDR3 totals 15 residues. In nucleotides, the CDR3 is TGTGCCAGCAGCAAGACTAGCGGGGCGGCGGGCATTCAGTACTTC. Encoded protein: CASSKTSGAAGIQYF. The full variable domain, with the rest looked up from reference TRBV7-2 and TRBJ2-4, is GAGVSQSPSNKVTEKGKDVELRCDPISGHTALYWYRQSLGQGLEFLIYFQGNSAPDKSGLPSDRFSAERTGGSVSTLTIQRTQQEDSAVYLCASSKTSGAAGIQYFGAGTRLSVL.

This clonotype was recorded at least ten times. The V call is TRBV5-1, the J call TRBJ2-3, with 12 bases identical to TRBD2. This CDR3 spans 16 amino acids. CDR1 is SGHRS and CDR2 is YFSETQ in the germline V gene. V shed 4 bases and J 4 bases; nucleotides not matched to a gene: 7. In nucleotides, the CDR3 is TGCGCCAGCAGCCCCGCCGCTAGCGGGGGGGCAGATACGCAGTATTTT. Its translation is CASSPAASGGADTQYF.